This T cell receptor beta chain came from a study of T cells after yellow fever vaccination. The CDR3 length is 17 residues. J lost 3 bases, V lost 0 bases, and 9 bases had no gene match. CDR1 and CDR2 from the germline V gene are SGHNT and YYREEE (reference sequence). TCRdb ran MiXCR on the 5' RACE reads and lists one entry per CDR3 protein. The sample consists of a few hundred thousand distinct CDR3 sequences, about 3.5% of them appearing once. This clonotype was counted between two and nine times. The receptor comes from a man aged 18 to 30 who received the YFV17D yellow fever vaccine. V usage is TRBV5-4 and J usage is TRBJ2-3, with 8 nucleotides matching TRBD2. Sequencing was performed on PBMCs, taken on the day of the yellow fever booster vaccination. DNA for the CDR3: TGTGCCAGCAGCTTGGCTATCCGGGGGGGCCGGACAGATACGCAGTATTTT. This sequence encodes CASSLAIRGGRTDTQYF.